This T cell receptor (beta chain) was recovered during a study of blood T cell repertoires in COVID-19. Study-level information: COVID-19 samples, acute and convalescent, were from the United States, Italy and Spain. Nucleic acid was either cDNA or gDNA, and it came from T cells, B-cell-depleted T cells, or PBMCs.

The protocol was immunoSEQ multiplex PCR, while the TCRdb copy is restricted to in-frame clones and leaves out a portion. The sample has approximately 280,000 clones; 70% to 90% are singletons. This clone has only a few counts. The CDR3 is made up of 14 amino acids. The ends were cut back, 6 bases at V and 7 bases at J, with 16 bases in the middle. Germline lookup yields CDR1 LNHDA and CDR2 SQIVND (reference sequence). The sample was peripheral blood. The chain has TRBV19 and TRBJ1-5; D might be TRBD1 (6 bases). The TCR was taken from a woman aged 30 to 39 who had recovered from COVID-19. The CDR3 DNA sequence: TGTGCCAGTAGCGACTACCAGGGGCTGCAGCCCCAGCATTTT. Translating it yields CASSDYQGLQPQHF.